These 8 T cell receptor beta chains originate from one sample sequenced in a study of shared clonotypes between healthy human individuals. Assay used: immunoSEQ multiplex PCR; TCRdb lists only in-frame clones, some missing. The sample has about 1,900,000 clones, approximately 94% seen once. The naive CD8 fraction comprised CD45RO-negative cells positively selected for CCR7 and excluded terminally differentiated effector memory CD45RA+ cells. The sample taken for sequencing was naive CD8+ T cells sorted from blood. These receptors were collected from a man aged 18 to 30 in good health.

This chain uses TRBV7-8 with TRBJ2-3; 13 bases match TRBD2. After removal of 6 bases from V and 0 bases from J, the junction contained 3 bases not matched to a gene. This CDR3 comprises 16 residues. Germline V gene data show CDR1 as SGHVS and CDR2 as FQNEAQ. The CDR3 reads CASRGLAGASTDTQYF. CDR3 sequence (DNA): TGTGCCAGCAGAGGACTAGCGGGGGCTAGCACAGATACGCAGTATTTT.

The V call is TRBV15, the J call TRBJ2-7; D not resolved. This CDR3 is 15 amino acids long. V lost 0 bases, J lost 3 bases, and 12 bases lay in between. Germline V CDR1 and CDR2: LNHNV, YYDKDF (reference sequence). CDR3 residues: CATSRDLSPGYEQYF. The CDR3 coding sequence is TGTGCCACCAGCAGAGATCTATCCCCTGGCTACGAGCAGTACTTC.

This rearrangement joins TRBV19 to TRBJ2-5, with a possible D match to TRBD1 (5 bases). Germline-derived CDR1 and CDR2 are LNHDA and SQIVND (reference sequence). The CDR3 length is 14 residues. V lost 2 bases to trimming and J lost 0 bases, with 7 bases between them. Written as DNA, the CDR3 is TGTGCCAGTAGTATATCGGACAACCAAGAGACCCAGTACTTC. Translation gives CASSISDNQETQYF.

The chain joins TRBV6-6 to TRBJ1-1; no reliable D call. This CDR3 has 13 residues. The germline V gene encodes CDR1 MNHNY and CDR2 SVGAGI (reference sequence). V gave up 7 bases and J gave up 8 bases, with 17 bases separating them. The CDR3 nucleotides read TGTGCCAGCACCCCCGGGATGGGCTCCGAAGCTTTCTTT. It yields the protein CASTPGMGSEAFF.

The rearrangement links TRBV13 to TRBJ1-4; tentatively, D is TRBD1 (5 bases). Germline V lookup: CDR1 PRHDT, CDR2 FYEKMQ (reference sequence). The CDR3 loop spans 16 amino acids. Trimming removed 5 bases at V and 8 bases at J, with 21 bases between. The CDR3 region has the DNA TGTGCCAGCAGCCCCGACTCCGGGACCCCAGGGGAAAAACTGTTTTTT. Translation: CASSPDSGTPGEKLFF.

The gene calls are TRBV2 and TRBJ2-1; TRBD2 aligns across 12 bases. Germline lookup yields CDR1 SNHLY and CDR2 FYNNEI. Trimming took 2 bases from V and 4 from J; bases not matched to a gene: 6. CDR3 length equals 17 residues. The CDR3: CASSENPTSGGYNEQFF. The CDR3 coding sequence is TGTGCCAGCAGTGAAAACCCCACTAGCGGGGGGTACAATGAGCAGTTCTTC.

The V call is TRBV5-1, the J call TRBJ1-1, with 8 bases identical to TRBD1. Per germline, CDR1 SGHRS and CDR2 YFSETQ. The CDR3 runs to 15 residues. J was trimmed by 5 bases and V by 4 bases; bases with no gene match: 10. The CDR3 spells CASSPWTGLGTEAFF. In DNA, the CDR3 is TGCGCCAGCAGCCCGTGGACAGGGCTGGGTACTGAAGCTTTCTTT.

The genes are TRBV19 and TRBJ1-5, with D possibly TRBD1 on 5 matching bases. The CDR3 runs 15 residues. Germline loops: CDR1 LNHDA, CDR2 SQIVND (reference sequence). With 1 base removed from V and 0 bases from J, the gap between germline ends came to 7 bases. The CDR3 loop reads CASSIGGDSNQPQHF. The CDR3 DNA sequence: TGTGCCAGTAGTATAGGGGGGGATAGCAATCAGCCCCAGCATTTT.